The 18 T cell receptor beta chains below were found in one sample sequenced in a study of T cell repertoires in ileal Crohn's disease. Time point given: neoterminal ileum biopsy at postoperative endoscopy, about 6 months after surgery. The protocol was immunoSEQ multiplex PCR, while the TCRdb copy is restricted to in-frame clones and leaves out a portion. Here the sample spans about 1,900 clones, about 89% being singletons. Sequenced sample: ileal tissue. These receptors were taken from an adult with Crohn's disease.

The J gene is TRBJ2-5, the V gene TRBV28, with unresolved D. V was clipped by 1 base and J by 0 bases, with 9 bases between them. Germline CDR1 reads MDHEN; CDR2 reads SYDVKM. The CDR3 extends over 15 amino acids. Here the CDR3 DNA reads TGTGCCAGCAGTTTATTGGAGTTTAACCAAGAGACCCAGTACTTC. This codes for CASSLLEFNQETQYF. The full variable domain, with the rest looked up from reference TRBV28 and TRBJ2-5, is DVKVTQSSRYLVKRTGEKVFLECVQDMDHENMFWYRQDPGLGLRLIYFSYDVKMKEKGDIPEGYSVSREKKERFSLILESASTNQTSMYLCASSLLEFNQETQYFGPGTRLLVL.

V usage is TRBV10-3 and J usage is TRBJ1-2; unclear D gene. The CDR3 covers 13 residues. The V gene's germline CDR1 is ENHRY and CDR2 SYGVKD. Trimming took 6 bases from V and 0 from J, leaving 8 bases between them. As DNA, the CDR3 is TGTGCCATCAGGGGCAATCCTAACTATGGCTACACCTTC. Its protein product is CAIRGNPNYGYTF.

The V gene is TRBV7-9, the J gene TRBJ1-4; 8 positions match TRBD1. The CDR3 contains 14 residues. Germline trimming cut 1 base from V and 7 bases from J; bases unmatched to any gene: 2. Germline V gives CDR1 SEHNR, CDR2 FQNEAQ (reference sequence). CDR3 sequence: CASSLGQGSEKLFF. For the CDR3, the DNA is TGTGCCAGCAGCTTAGGACAGGGGAGTGAAAAACTGTTTTTT.

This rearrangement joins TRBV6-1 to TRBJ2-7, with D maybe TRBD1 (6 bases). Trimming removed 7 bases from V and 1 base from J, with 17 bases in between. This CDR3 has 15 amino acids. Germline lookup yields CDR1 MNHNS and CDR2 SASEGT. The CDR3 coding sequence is TGTGCCAGCACCCCTTCTGGGGGCGGGTCCTACGAGCAGTACTTC. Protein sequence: CASTPSGGGSYEQYF.

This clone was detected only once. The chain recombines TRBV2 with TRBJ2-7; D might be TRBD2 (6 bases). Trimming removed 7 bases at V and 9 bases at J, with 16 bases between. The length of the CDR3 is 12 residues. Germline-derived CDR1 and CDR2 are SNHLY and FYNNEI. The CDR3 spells CASTTIGTSQYF. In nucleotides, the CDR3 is TGTGCCAGCACCACAATTGGGACTTCGCAGTACTTC. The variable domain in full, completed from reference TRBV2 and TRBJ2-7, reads EPEVTQTPSHQVTQMGQEVILRCVPISNHLYFYWYRQILGQKVEFLVSFYNNEISEKSEIFDDQFSVERPDGSNFTLKIRSTKLEDSAMYFCASTTIGTSQYFGPGTRLTVT.

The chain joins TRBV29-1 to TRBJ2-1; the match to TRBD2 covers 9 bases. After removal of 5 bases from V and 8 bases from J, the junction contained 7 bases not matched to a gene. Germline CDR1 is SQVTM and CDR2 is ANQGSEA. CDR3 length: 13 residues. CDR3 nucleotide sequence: TGCAGCGTTAAGACACTAGCGGGTCATGAGCAGTTCTTC. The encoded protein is CSVKTLAGHEQFF.

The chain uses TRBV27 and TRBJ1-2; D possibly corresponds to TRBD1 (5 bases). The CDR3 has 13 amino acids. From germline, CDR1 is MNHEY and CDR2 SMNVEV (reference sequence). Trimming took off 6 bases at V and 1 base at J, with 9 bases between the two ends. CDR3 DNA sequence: TGTGCCAGCAGCCCGGGACTTAACTATGGCTACACCTTC. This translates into CASSPGLNYGYTF.

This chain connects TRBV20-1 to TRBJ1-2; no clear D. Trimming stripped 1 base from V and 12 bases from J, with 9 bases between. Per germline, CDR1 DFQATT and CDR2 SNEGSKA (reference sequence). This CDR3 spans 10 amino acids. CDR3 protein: CSARVVRDTF. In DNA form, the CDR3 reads TGCAGTGCTAGAGTAGTGCGGGACACCTTC.

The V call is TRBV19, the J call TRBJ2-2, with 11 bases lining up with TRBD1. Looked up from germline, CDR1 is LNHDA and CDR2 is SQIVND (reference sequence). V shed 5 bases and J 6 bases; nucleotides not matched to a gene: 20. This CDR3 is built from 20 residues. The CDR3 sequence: CASSGDRGTDTREVPGELFF. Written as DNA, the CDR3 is TGTGCCAGTAGTGGGGACAGGGGGACAGATACGCGGGAAGTTCCCGGGGAGCTGTTTTTT.

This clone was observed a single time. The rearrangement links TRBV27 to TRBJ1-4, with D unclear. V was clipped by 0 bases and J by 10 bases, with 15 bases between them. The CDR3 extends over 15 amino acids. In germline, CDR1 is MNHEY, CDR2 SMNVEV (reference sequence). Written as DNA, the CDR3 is TGTGCCAGCAGTTTATCCTCTAAAGTGATCGGAAAACTGTTTTTT. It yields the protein CASSLSSKVIGKLFF.

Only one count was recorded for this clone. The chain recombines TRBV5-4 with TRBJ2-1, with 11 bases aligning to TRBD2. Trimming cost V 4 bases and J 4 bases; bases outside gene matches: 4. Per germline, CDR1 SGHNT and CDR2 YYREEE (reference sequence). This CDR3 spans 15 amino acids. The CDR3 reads CASSLGTSGYNEQFF. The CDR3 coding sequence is TGTGCCAGCAGCCTAGGGACTAGCGGATACAATGAGCAGTTCTTC.

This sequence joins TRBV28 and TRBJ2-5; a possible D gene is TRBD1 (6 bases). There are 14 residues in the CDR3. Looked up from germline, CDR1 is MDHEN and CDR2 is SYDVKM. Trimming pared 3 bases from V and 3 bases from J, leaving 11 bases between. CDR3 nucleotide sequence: TGTGCCAGCAGTTTTAGGACAGCCAAAGAGACCCAGTACTTC. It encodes CASSFRTAKETQYF.

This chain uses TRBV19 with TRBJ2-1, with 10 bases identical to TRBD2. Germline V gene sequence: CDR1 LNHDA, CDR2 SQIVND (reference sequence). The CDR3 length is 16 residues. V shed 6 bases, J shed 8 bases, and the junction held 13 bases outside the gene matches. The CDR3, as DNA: TGTGCCAGTAGCCTGTCTAGCGGGAGTAGCTCGGATGAGCAGTTCTTC. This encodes CASSLSSGSSSDEQFF.

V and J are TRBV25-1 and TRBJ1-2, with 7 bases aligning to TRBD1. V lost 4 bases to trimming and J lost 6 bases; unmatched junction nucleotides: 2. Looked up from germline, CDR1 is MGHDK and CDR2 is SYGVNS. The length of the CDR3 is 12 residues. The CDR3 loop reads CASSGRGNGYTF. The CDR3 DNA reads TGTGCCAGCAGTGGCAGGGGGAATGGCTACACCTTC.

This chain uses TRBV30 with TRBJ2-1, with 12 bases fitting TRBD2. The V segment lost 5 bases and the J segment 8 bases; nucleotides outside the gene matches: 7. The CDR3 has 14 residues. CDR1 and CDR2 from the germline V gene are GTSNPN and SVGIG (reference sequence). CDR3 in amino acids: CAWETSGSGHEQFF. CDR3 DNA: TGTGCCTGGGAGACTAGCGGGAGTGGCCATGAGCAGTTCTTC.

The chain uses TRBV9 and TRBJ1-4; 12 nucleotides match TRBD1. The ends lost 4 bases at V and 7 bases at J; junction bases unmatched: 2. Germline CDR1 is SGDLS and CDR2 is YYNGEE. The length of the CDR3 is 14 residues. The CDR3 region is CASSRDRGLEKLFF. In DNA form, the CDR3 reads TGTGCCAGCAGCCGGGACAGGGGGCTTGAAAAACTGTTTTTT.

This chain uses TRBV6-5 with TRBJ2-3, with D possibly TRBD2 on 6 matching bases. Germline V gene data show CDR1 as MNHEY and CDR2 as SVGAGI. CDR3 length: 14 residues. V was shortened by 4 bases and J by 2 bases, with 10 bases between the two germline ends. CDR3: CASSWRDHTDTQYF. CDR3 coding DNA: TGTGCCAGCAGTTGGCGGGACCACACAGATACGCAGTATTTT.

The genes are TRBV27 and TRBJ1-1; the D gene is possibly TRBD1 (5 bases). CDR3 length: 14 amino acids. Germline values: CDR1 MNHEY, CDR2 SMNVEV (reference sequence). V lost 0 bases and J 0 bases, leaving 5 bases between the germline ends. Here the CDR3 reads CASSLSQVNTEAFF. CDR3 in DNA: TGTGCCAGCAGTTTATCACAGGTGAACACTGAAGCTTTCTTT.